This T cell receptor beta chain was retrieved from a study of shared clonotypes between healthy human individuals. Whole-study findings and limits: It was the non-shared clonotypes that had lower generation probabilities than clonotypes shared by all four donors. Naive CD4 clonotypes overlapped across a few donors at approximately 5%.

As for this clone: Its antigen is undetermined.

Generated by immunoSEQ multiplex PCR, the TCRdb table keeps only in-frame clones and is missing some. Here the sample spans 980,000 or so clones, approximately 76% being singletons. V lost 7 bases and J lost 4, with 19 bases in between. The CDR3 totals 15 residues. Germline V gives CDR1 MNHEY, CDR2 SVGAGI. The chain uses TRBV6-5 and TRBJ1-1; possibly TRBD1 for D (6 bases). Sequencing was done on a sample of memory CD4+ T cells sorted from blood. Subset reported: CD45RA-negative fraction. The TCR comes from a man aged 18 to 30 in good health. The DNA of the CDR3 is TGTGCCAGCACCTCCATCACTAGGGGGAGCACTGAAGCTTTCTTT. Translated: CASTSITRGSTEAFF.